This T cell receptor beta chain originates from a study of CD8+CD57+ T cells in acquired aplastic anemia. Patients who underwent sequencing had shown CD8+CD57+ cell expansion by flow cytometry. At blood sampling, none of the patients had yet received therapy. Genomic DNA was employed as the template in profiling TCR beta VDJ and CDR3. MiXCR, applied by TCRdb to the reads, yields one record per CDR3 protein. The data contain about 160,000 distinct CDR3 sequences, about 45% of them singletons. Germline V gene sequence: CDR1 KGHDR, CDR2 SFDVKD. The V and J ends lost 8 bases and 6 bases respectively, with 10 bases between them. The CDR3 length is 12 residues.

The specimen sequenced was sorted CD4+, CD8+, or CD8+CD57+ T cells (not recorded which) from PBMCs. The chain recombines TRBV24-1 with TRBJ2-1; D is ambiguous. The source is a human donor with aplastic anemia. The chain's CDR3 is CATTDPRNEQFF. As DNA, the CDR3 is TGTGCCACCACGGACCCTCGCAATGAGCAGTTCTTC.